The clone carrying this T cell receptor (beta chain) was found a few times. TCRdb independently ran MiXCR on the RT-PCR reads; one entry per CDR3 protein. The sample records hundreds of thousands of distinct CDR3 sequences, about 14% being singletons. Germline V CDR1 and CDR2: MNHEY, SVGAGI. Trimming removed 8 bases from V and 5 bases from J, with 19 bases in between. This CDR3 contains 15 residues. The source of this sequence is a female donor in good health, serving as a healthy control. The chain carries TRBV6-5 and TRBJ2-1; possibly TRBD1 for D (6 bases). Sequencing was performed on memory CD4+ T cells from blood. The CDR3 sequence is CASEKGAGEHNEQFF. The CDR3 region has the DNA TGTGCCAGCGAAAAAGGGGCAGGGGAACACAATGAGCAGTTCTTC.